A selection of T cell receptor beta chains follows, all from one sample in a study of blood T cells in healthy people across ages. TCRdb called the 5' RACE reads again in MiXCR, with one record for every CDR3 protein. Seen here are 450,000 to 700,000 distinct CDR3 sequences, roughly 29% observed once, and the top ten hold 15% to 20%. Sequencing was carried out using blood. All receptors come from a woman aged 70-85 years in good health. CDR3s include the opening cysteine and the closing phenylalanine or tryptophan. A D gene is named only where the DNA matches it firmly. Rows may omit the clone size; those that give it use once, few, many or a size class.

CDR3 length: 13
V gene: TRBV20-1
J gene: TRBJ2-3
clone size: few
D gene: -
CDR3 protein: CSARKDSTDTQYF
CDR3 DNA: TGCAGTGCTAGAAAGGATAGCACAGATACGCAGTATTTT

CDR3 length: 15
V gene: TRBV9
J gene: TRBJ1-5
clone size: few
D gene: TRBD1
CDR3 protein: CASSPEGTGYQPQHF
CDR3 DNA: TGTGCCAGCAGCCCAGAGGGGACAGGATATCAGCCCCAGCATTTT

CDR3 length: 14
V gene: TRBV10-3
J gene: TRBJ1-2
clone size: few
D gene: TRBD1
CDR3 protein: CAISTGVANYDYTF
CDR3 DNA: TGTGCCATCAGTACAGGGGTAGCTAACTATGACTACACCTTC

CDR3 length: 14
V gene: TRBV2
J gene: TRBJ2-5
clone size: -
D gene: -
CDR3 protein: CASSPGARSPTQYF
CDR3 DNA: TGTGCCAGCAGCCCAGGGGCCCGAAGTCCTACCCAGTACTTC

CDR3 length: 15
V gene: TRBV7-7
J gene: TRBJ1-4
clone size: few
D gene: TRBD1
CDR3 protein: CASSLTDRDNEKLFF
CDR3 DNA: TGTGCTAGCAGCTTGACGGACAGGGATAATGAAAAACTGTTTTTT

CDR3 length: 14
V gene: TRBV4-3
J gene: TRBJ2-3
clone size: -
D gene: -
CDR3 protein: CASSQEQAGDTQYF
CDR3 DNA: TGCGCCAGCAGCCAGGAGCAGGCCGGAGATACGCAGTATTTT

CDR3 length: 19
V gene: TRBV7-8
J gene: TRBJ1-4
clone size: few
D gene: -
CDR3 protein: CASSTLFRQSPATNEKLFF
CDR3 DNA: TGTGCCAGCAGCACGCTCTTTCGACAGTCCCCTGCAACTAATGAAAAACTGTTTTTT

CDR3 length: 13
V gene: TRBV3-1
J gene: TRBJ1-1
clone size: many
D gene: TRBD1
CDR3 protein: CASSLQGDTEAFF
CDR3 DNA: TGTGCCAGCAGCCTCCAGGGGGACACTGAAGCTTTCTTT

CDR3 length: 16
V gene: TRBV5-1
J gene: TRBJ2-5
clone size: few
D gene: -
CDR3 protein: CASSLGGSLGIGEQYF
CDR3 DNA: TGCGCCAGCAGCTTGGGAGGGTCCCTCGGTATCGGGGAGCAGTACTTC

CDR3 length: 14
V gene: TRBV20-1
J gene: TRBJ1-2
clone size: many
D gene: -
CDR3 protein: CSARDRGAGYGYTF
CDR3 DNA: TGCAGTGCTAGAGATCGAGGGGCCGGCTATGGCTACACCTTC

CDR3 length: 15
V gene: TRBV9
J gene: TRBJ2-1
clone size: -
D gene: TRBD2
CDR3 protein: CASSPGGRVDNEQFF
CDR3 DNA: TGTGCCAGCAGCCCGGGGGGGAGGGTTGACAATGAGCAGTTCTTC

CDR3 length: 14
V gene: TRBV20-1
J gene: TRBJ2-1
clone size: few
D gene: TRBD2
CDR3 protein: CSARGGGVDNEQFF
CDR3 DNA: TGCAGTGCTAGGGGCGGGGGGGTTGACAATGAGCAGTTCTTC

CDR3 length: 15
V gene: TRBV5-1
J gene: TRBJ2-3
clone size: -
D gene: -
CDR3 protein: CASSSGAGLTDTQYF
CDR3 DNA: TGCGCCAGCAGCTCCGGGGCAGGGTTGACAGATACGCAGTATTTT

CDR3 length: 13
V gene: TRBV20-1
J gene: TRBJ1-4
clone size: -
D gene: -
CDR3 protein: CSAFSTTGEKLFF
CDR3 DNA: TGCAGTGCTTTCAGTACGACAGGTGAAAAACTGTTTTTT

CDR3 length: 12
V gene: TRBV29-1
J gene: TRBJ1-1
clone size: few
D gene: TRBD1
CDR3 protein: CSVGTGGTEAFF
CDR3 DNA: TGCAGCGTTGGGACAGGGGGCACTGAAGCTTTCTTT

CDR3 length: 17
V gene: TRBV20-1
J gene: TRBJ2-5
clone size: -
D gene: TRBD2
CDR3 protein: CSAATGTSGGQKETQYF
CDR3 DNA: TGCAGTGCCGCAACCGGGACTAGCGGGGGACAGAAAGAGACCCAGTACTTC

CDR3 length: 15
V gene: TRBV3-1
J gene: TRBJ2-7
clone size: few
D gene: -
CDR3 protein: CASSPAGSGSYEQYF
CDR3 DNA: TGTGCCAGCAGCCCAGCGGGTAGCGGATCCTACGAGCAGTACTTC

CDR3 length: 15
V gene: TRBV5-1
J gene: TRBJ1-3
clone size: -
D gene: TRBD1
CDR3 protein: CASSSQGVSGNTIYF
CDR3 DNA: TGCGCCAGCAGCTCGCAGGGGGTTTCTGGAAACACCATATATTTT

CDR3 length: 12
V gene: TRBV12-5
J gene: TRBJ2-3
clone size: -
D gene: -
CDR3 protein: CASGSPRDTQYF
CDR3 DNA: TGTGCTAGTGGTAGCCCGAGGGATACGCAGTATTTT

CDR3 length: 14
V gene: TRBV5-1
J gene: TRBJ2-7
clone size: few
D gene: -
CDR3 protein: CASSLVTATYEQYF
CDR3 DNA: TGCGCCAGCAGCTTGGTTACAGCTACCTACGAGCAGTACTTC

CDR3 length: 14
V gene: TRBV29-1
J gene: TRBJ2-7
clone size: -
D gene: -
CDR3 protein: CSVEDRGQGYEQYF
CDR3 DNA: TGCAGCGTTGAAGATCGAGGGCAGGGCTACGAGCAGTACTTC

CDR3 length: 14
V gene: TRBV7-2
J gene: TRBJ2-7
clone size: -
D gene: -
CDR3 protein: CASTRGDGTYEQYF
CDR3 DNA: TGTGCCAGCACCCGTGGGGACGGTACCTACGAGCAGTACTTC

CDR3 length: 14
V gene: TRBV5-1
J gene: TRBJ2-5
clone size: -
D gene: TRBD2
CDR3 protein: CASSPSGNQETQYF
CDR3 DNA: TGCGCCAGCAGCCCCAGCGGGAACCAAGAGACCCAGTACTTC

CDR3 length: 15
V gene: TRBV7-2
J gene: TRBJ1-2
clone size: -
D gene: -
CDR3 protein: CASSSLASPVPGYTF
CDR3 DNA: TGTGCCAGCAGCTCTTTGGCCTCCCCGGTCCCAGGCTACACCTTC

CDR3 length: 15
V gene: TRBV7-2
J gene: TRBJ2-1
clone size: -
D gene: TRBD1
CDR3 protein: CASRRDRGRIDEQFF
CDR3 DNA: TGTGCCAGCAGACGCGACAGGGGGCGGATCGATGAGCAGTTCTTC

CDR3 length: 15
V gene: TRBV25-1
J gene: TRBJ2-5
clone size: many
D gene: -
CDR3 protein: CASSTLDSFQETQYF
CDR3 DNA: TGTGCCAGCAGTACTCTCGACAGCTTCCAAGAGACCCAGTACTTC

CDR3 length: 16
V gene: TRBV5-6
J gene: TRBJ2-3
clone size: -
D gene: TRBD2
CDR3 protein: CASSFFSGGAGFTQYF
CDR3 DNA: TGTGCCAGCAGCTTTTTCAGCGGGGGGGCCGGTTTTACGCAGTATTTT

CDR3 length: 17
V gene: TRBV6-5
J gene: TRBJ2-5
clone size: few
D gene: -
CDR3 protein: CASSYSSGSGGTGTQYF
CDR3 DNA: TGTGCCAGCAGTTACTCGTCGGGTAGCGGCGGTACGGGGACCCAGTACTTC

CDR3 length: 15
V gene: TRBV20-1
J gene: TRBJ2-5
clone size: -
D gene: TRBD1
CDR3 protein: CSATTGTGRQETQYF
CDR3 DNA: TGCAGTGCAACGACGGGGACAGGGAGGCAAGAGACCCAGTACTTC